This T cell receptor beta chain was recovered during a study of tumor and adjacent non-tumor tissue in lung cancer listed by TCRdb under 2018. Background for the entire study: The cohort included about eleven adenocarcinoma, 2 squamous cell carcinoma and 1 small cell lung cancer patients. The 15 or so patients were aged roughly 30 to 85 years, included about 10 men and 5 women, and had TNM stage I to III disease. A total of about 130 million productive TCRbeta reads were generated by sequencing, corresponding to an average of around 3.8 million reads per sample. Using bulk TCRbeta repertoires from some 16 lung cancer patients, the study set lung tumor tissue side by side with matched distant non-tumor lung tissue. Around 31 paired specimens, one tumor and one normal lung sample per patient, were profiled by TCRbeta CDR3 sequencing. The paper as a whole reports these results and caveats: TCR diversity was significantly higher in younger patients, and higher tumor TCR diversity was associated with shorter overall and disease-free survival. Significantly higher TCR diversity (inverse Simpson) was observed in tumor tissue than in normal lung tissue (around 460 vs 160, P = 0.0075, Mann-Whitney U test). With only about 16 patients in the cohort, the authors noted that larger samples and more detailed clinical data are needed. The top 100 clones made up a significantly larger cumulative share of the repertoire in normal lung than in tumor tissue. Neither the sequencing platform nor unique molecular identifiers are mentioned in the methods. Peripheral blood was not sequenced, so blood TCRbeta repertoires were not examined in the lung cancer patients of the study.

CDR1 and CDR2 are read off the germline V gene as LGHNA and YNFKEQ. Its CDR3 holds 17 amino acids, cysteine through phenylalanine. The entry retains the CDR3 DNA only, 51 bases that are in frame from base 1. Preparation of the library involved multiplex PCR. The sample was run on an Illumina HiSeq 2500. TCRbeta libraries were constructed through three rounds of nested PCR with primers (Table S4) according to protocols adapted from ARM-PCR. Before sequencing, PCR products of 200-500 bp were cut from the gel and purified using the QIAquick gel extraction kit. For the original study's pipeline: Trimmomatic was used to clean the reads, FLASH merged the cleaned reads into complete CDR3 sequences, and MiTCR assigned the sequences to V(D)J germline segments. VDJtools was used to compute clonal diversity as the inverse Simpson's index. In-frame sequences without a premature stop codon were defined as productive reads. Starting from the raw public reads, TCRdb applied fastp trimming at Q25, assembled clones with MiXCR and retained in-frame beta chains. Every entry covers one CDR3 protein and lists the most common genes and DNA from its rows. The V and J calls were determined by TCRdb, not by the authors. The sample table contains around 200,000 distinct CDR3 sequences; only one count was recorded for less than 80% of them. Together, the top ten hold about 23% of the sample.

RNA was isolated from bulk unsorted tissue, and RNA quality was assessed with a NanoDrop ND-1000 and an Agilent 2100. All donors had newly diagnosed lung cancer, had not received prior chemotherapy, and were admitted for thoracic surgery in China between August and November 2014. Patients with previous radiotherapy or chemotherapy, or with another concurrent cancer, were excluded from the study. Pieces of surgical tissue measuring 1-2 cm3 were kept in RNAlater solution and held at -80 degrees C until needed. Concerning this clonotype itself: Its antigen remains unidentified. A much larger clone differs from this one at a single base, so this may be a read error.

The source is a man aged 55 to 69 with non-small cell lung cancer. The chain uses TRBV4-2 and TRBJ2-3, with the D gene uncertain. Sequencing was done on a sample of lung tumor tissue. This receptor has the CDR3 CANSQLKTGSSTDTQYF. The DNA is TGTGCCAACAGCCAACTTAAGACTGGGTCCTCGACAGATACGCAGTATTTT.